Below, 31 T cell receptor beta chains from the same sample are listed, as sequenced in a study of T cell responses to AZD1222 COVID-19 vaccine. Repertoires were generated with immunoSEQ multiplex PCR, while TCRdb's copy carries only in-frame clones and drops some. The table has some 150,000 clones, around nine tenths seen once. Sample: peripheral blood, taken on day 0 of AZD1222 vaccination. The receptors come from an adult in good health.

The CDR3 region has the DNA TGTGCCAGCAGTTTCCCCCCAACTATAACTAGCACAGATACGCAGTATTTT. Encoded protein: CASSFPPTITSTDTQYF. The chain recombines TRBV28 with TRBJ2-3, with D uncertain. V lost 3 bases and J lost 0, with 16 bases in between. Germline V gene lookup returns CDR1 MDHEN and CDR2 SYDVKM. The CDR3 consists of 17 residues.

The chain combines TRBV6-5 with TRBJ1-1; D is perhaps TRBD1 (5 bases). The CDR3 covers 15 residues. The V and J ends lost 2 bases and 2 bases respectively, with 12 bases between them. Germline CDR1 and CDR2: MNHEY and SVGAGI. CDR3 nucleotides: TGTGCCAGCAGTTACCCCGCAGGGAGTAACACTGAAGCTTTCTTT. It is translated as CASSYPAGSNTEAFF.

The V and J genes are TRBV19 and TRBJ1-3, with D unresolved. The CDR3 covers 12 residues. From germline, CDR1 is LNHDA and CDR2 SQIVND (reference sequence). Trimming pared 6 bases from V and 5 bases from J, leaving 8 bases between. CDR3 loop: CASSRGRNTIYF. CDR3 DNA: TGTGCCAGTAGCCGAGGGAGAAACACCATATATTTT. The variable domain in full, with the rest retrieved from reference TRBV19 and TRBJ1-3, is DGGITQSPKYLFRKEGQNVTLSCEQNLNHDAMYWYRQDPGQGLRLIYYSQIVNDFQKGDIAEGYSVSREKKESFPLTVTSAQKNPTAFYLCASSRGRNTIYFGEGSWLTVV.

The rearrangement links TRBV7-2 to TRBJ2-5; 8 positions agree with TRBD2. The CDR3 loop spans 15 amino acids. The V gene end was trimmed by 8 bases and the J gene end by 9 bases; junction bases not matched to a gene: 17. The germline gives CDR1 SGHTA, CDR2 FQGNSA. CDR3 sequence: CASEKGSAAGGAQYF. CDR3 bases: TGTGCCAGCGAAAAGGGGAGTGCGGCCGGGGGGGCCCAGTACTTC.

This clone was picked up a small number of times. The V gene is TRBV7-3, the J gene TRBJ1-1; TRBD1 agrees at 12 bases. The CDR3 is 16 amino acids. Per the germline V gene, CDR1 is SGHTA and CDR2 is FQGTGA. Trimming took 0 bases from V and 5 from J; bases not matched to a gene: 4. The CDR3: CASSLTGDRGLTEAFF. In DNA, the CDR3 is TGTGCCAGCAGCTTAACGGGGGACAGGGGGCTTACTGAAGCTTTCTTT.

This chain uses TRBV19 with TRBJ1-6; D possibly corresponds to TRBD1 (6 bases). V lost 8 bases, J lost 6 bases, and 8 bases lay in between. CDR1 is LNHDA and CDR2 is SQIVND in the germline V gene (reference sequence). CDR3 length: 12 amino acids. The CDR3 sequence: CASQGRNSPLHF. CDR3 DNA sequence: TGTGCCAGTCAGGGGCGTAATTCACCCCTCCACTTT.

The chain carries TRBV6-1 and TRBJ1-2; D is unresolved. Germline loops: CDR1 MNHNS, CDR2 SASEGT. CDR3 length equals 15 residues. Trimming took off 2 bases at V and 3 bases at J, with 13 bases between the two ends. The DNA for the CDR3 is TGTGCCAGCAGTGAAAAGGACGACGGCCACTATGGCTACACCTTC. It codes for CASSEKDDGHYGYTF.

The chain links TRBV9 to TRBJ2-3; TRBD2 aligns across 15 bases. Germline CDR1 SGDLS, CDR2 YYNGEE. The ends lost 3 bases at V and 4 bases at J; junction bases unmatched: 3. The CDR3 has 16 amino acids. The chain's CDR3 is CASSAGLAGGPDTQYF. The CDR3 region has the DNA TGTGCCAGCAGCGCTGGACTAGCGGGGGGGCCAGATACGCAGTATTTT.

This sequence joins TRBV19 and TRBJ1-2; no clear D gene. The CDR3 extends over 14 amino acids. Germline values: CDR1 LNHDA, CDR2 SQIVND (reference sequence). The V gene lost 1 base and the J gene lost 3 bases, with 9 bases spanning the gap. In nucleotides, the CDR3 is TGTGCCAGTAGTATAGCCCGGGCAGACTATGGCTACACCTTC. This codes for CASSIARADYGYTF.

V usage is TRBV6-6 and J usage is TRBJ1-1; possible D gene TRBD1, 6 bases. Germline CDR1 and CDR2: MNHNY and SVGAGI (reference sequence). Trimming cost V 7 bases and J 1 base, with 10 bases left between them. CDR3 length: 13 residues. The chain's CDR3 is CASITGPNTEAFF. DNA of the CDR3: TGTGCCAGCATCACAGGGCCGAACACTGAAGCTTTCTTT.

The chain is built from TRBV10-3 and TRBJ1-2; TRBD1 is a possible D gene (6 bases). The V and J ends lost 4 bases and 4 bases respectively, with 7 bases between them. Germline V lookup: CDR1 ENHRY, CDR2 SYGVKD. The length of the CDR3 is 12 residues. CDR3 nucleotides: TGTGCCATCAGTGGGGGGCCCTATGGCTACACCTTC. It yields the protein CAISGGPYGYTF.

The rearrangement joins TRBV10-3 to TRBJ2-3, with TRBD1 identical over 10 bases. V dropped 8 bases and J dropped 0; count of bases not matched to a gene: 5. The CDR3 spans 15 residues. The germline gives CDR1 ENHRY, CDR2 SYGVKD. Here the CDR3 DNA reads TGTGCCATCGGGGGACAGGGGTTAAGCACAGATACGCAGTATTTT. Its translation: CAIGGQGLSTDTQYF.

The chain links TRBV10-3 to TRBJ2-1; 11 nucleotides line up with TRBD2. Trimming removed 6 bases from V and 0 bases from J; junction bases left unmatched: 1. The germline CDR1 and CDR2 sequences are ENHRY and SYGVKD. The CDR3 is made up of 15 amino acids. CDR3 in amino acids: CAIRLAGDSYNEQFF. The CDR3 DNA follows: TGTGCCATCAGACTAGCGGGAGACTCCTACAATGAGCAGTTCTTC.

V is TRBV7-2 and J is TRBJ2-7; D is possibly TRBD1 or TRBD2 (5 bases each). The CDR3 covers 13 residues. The V and J ends lost 5 bases and 2 bases respectively, with 10 bases between them. Germline lookup yields CDR1 SGHTA and CDR2 FQGNSA. CDR3 nucleotide sequence: TGTGCCAGCAGCCGGGACGGGGCCTACGAGCAGTACTTC. It codes for CASSRDGAYEQYF.

This clone was seen just once. The chain combines TRBV6-5 with TRBJ1-4; D is ambiguous. Trimming shortened V by 11 bases and J by 8 bases, and 18 bases separated the two germline ends. The CDR3 runs to 13 residues. Germline CDR1 and CDR2: MNHEY and SVGAGI. The CDR3 DNA follows: TGTGCCGCTTCAAGGGTATTAAACGAAAAACTGTTTTTT. This codes for CAASRVLNEKLFF.

This chain connects TRBV19 to TRBJ1-6; tentative D call: TRBD1 (5 bases). V dropped 9 bases and J dropped 5 bases, with 14 bases sitting between them. The CDR3 runs to 14 residues. The germline V gene has CDR1 LNHDA and CDR2 SQIVND (reference sequence). CDR3 coding DNA: TGTGCCAGCTCGGGGGATATACATAATTCACCCCTCCACTTT. This encodes CASSGDIHNSPLHF.

The rearrangement links TRBV20-1 to TRBJ1-1, with 8 bases lining up with TRBD1. Germline CDR1 is DFQATT and CDR2 is SNEGSKA (reference sequence). The CDR3 extends over 11 amino acids. Unmatched junction bases numbered 5, after V lost 3 bases and J lost 11 bases. DNA of the CDR3: TGCAGTGCTAGTTACAGGGGGAGGGCTTTCTTT. Its translation is CSASYRGRAFF.

This sequence joins TRBV24-1 and TRBJ1-1; D not certain. V lost 9 bases and J lost 0, with 10 bases in between. The CDR3 extends over 13 amino acids. Germline-derived CDR1 and CDR2 are KGHDR and SFDVKD. The CDR3 DNA sequence: TGTGCCACCGTGGGCCAGATGAACACTGAAGCTTTCTTT. Translation gives CATVGQMNTEAFF.

J is TRBJ2-1 and V is TRBV9; 13 positions agree with TRBD2. This CDR3 spans 17 amino acids. The germline gives CDR1 SGDLS, CDR2 YYNGEE. Trimming at V came to 0 bases and at J to 5 bases, leaving 5 bases not matched to a gene. The CDR3 nucleotides read TGTGCCAGCAGCGTAGCCGGAGGACTAGCGGGGGACAATGAGCAGTTCTTC. The encoded protein is CASSVAGGLAGDNEQFF.

CDR3 region: CASSPRGGREPYEQYF. The CDR3 bases are TGTGCCAGCAGCCCCCGGGGCGGGAGGGAACCCTACGAGCAGTACTTC. V and J are TRBV13 and TRBJ2-7, with 9 nucleotides matching TRBD2. J lost 2 bases, V lost 5 bases, and 10 bases had no gene match. Germline V gene lookup returns CDR1 PRHDT and CDR2 FYEKMQ (reference sequence). The CDR3 covers 16 residues.

The chain combines TRBV29-1 with TRBJ2-1, with TRBD2 identical over 7 bases. V shed 6 bases, J shed 8 bases, and the junction held 7 bases outside the gene matches. Germline V gene data show CDR1 as SQVTM and CDR2 as ANQGSEA. This CDR3 is built from 12 residues. Written as DNA, the CDR3 is TGCAGCGTGGGGGGGGATAATTATGAGCAGTTCTTC. This sequence encodes CSVGGDNYEQFF.

This clone is a singleton in its sample. The chain employs TRBV27 and TRBJ1-3; possibly TRBD1 for D (5 bases). This CDR3 spans 14 amino acids. Per germline, CDR1 MNHEY and CDR2 SMNVEV (reference sequence). V was trimmed by 6 bases and J by 0 bases, leaving 9 bases between them. The CDR3 nucleotides are TGTGCCAGCAGCCTGACAGTCTCTGGAAACACCATATATTTT. Translating it yields CASSLTVSGNTIYF.

This clone was counted a few times. This rearrangement joins TRBV19 to TRBJ1-1, with 7 positions matching TRBD1. V was pared by 6 bases and J by 10 bases, with 5 bases of the junction left unmatched. Germline V lookup: CDR1 LNHDA, CDR2 SQIVND (reference sequence). The CDR3 covers 11 residues. Here the CDR3 reads CASRRGLGAFF. CDR3 nucleotide sequence: TGTGCCAGTAGAAGGGGGCTAGGAGCTTTCTTT.

This chain joins TRBV11-1 and TRBJ1-4, with TRBD1 as a possible D gene (6 bases). Germline-derived CDR1 and CDR2 are SGHAT and FQDESV (reference sequence). This CDR3 comprises 15 residues. V shed 5 bases and J shed 4 bases, with 14 bases lying between them. The CDR3 loop is CASSPQTGLNEKLFF. The CDR3 DNA is TGTGCCAGCAGCCCACAGACAGGACTTAATGAAAAACTGTTTTTT.

This rearrangement joins TRBV18 to TRBJ1-2, with TRBD1 matching 10 bases. Germline CDR1 is KGHSH and CDR2 is LQKENI. CDR3 size: 13 residues. The V gene end was trimmed by 2 bases and the J gene end by 8 bases; junction bases not matched to a gene: 2. The CDR3 DNA follows: TGTGCCAGCTCACCAGACAGGGGGCAAGGCTACACCTTC. The encoded protein is CASSPDRGQGYTF.

This rearrangement joins TRBV19 to TRBJ2-1; 10 bases match TRBD2. V lost 7 bases to trimming and J lost 8 bases; unmatched junction nucleotides: 11. Looked up from germline, CDR1 is LNHDA and CDR2 is SQIVND (reference sequence). The CDR3 is made up of 15 amino acids. DNA of the CDR3: TGTGCCAGTACCCAACTAGCGGGGAGTTTTGATGAGCAGTTCTTC. Translation: CASTQLAGSFDEQFF.

This chain connects TRBV9 to TRBJ1-1, with 7 bases matching TRBD1. This CDR3 spans 14 amino acids. V was pared by 0 bases and J by 4 bases, with 3 bases of the junction left unmatched. Germline V CDR1 and CDR2: SGDLS, YYNGEE. The CDR3: CASSVGDSPTEAFF. CDR3 DNA sequence: TGTGCCAGCAGCGTAGGGGACAGCCCCACTGAAGCTTTCTTT.

The genes are TRBV30 and TRBJ2-1; 12 positions agree with TRBD2. CDR1 GTSNPN and CDR2 SVGIG come from the germline V gene (reference sequence). The CDR3 length is 15 residues. The trim removed 2 bases at V and 8 bases at J, leaving 7 bases unmatched. The CDR3 nucleotides are TGTGCCTGGAGTCTAGCGGGGGGGCCTAGGGATGAGCAGTTCTTC. This encodes CAWSLAGGPRDEQFF. The whole variable domain, remainder taken from reference TRBV30 and TRBJ2-1, is SQTIHQWPATLVQPVGSPLSLECTVEGTSNPNLYWYRQAAGRGLQLLFYSVGIGQISSEVPQNLSASRPQDRQFILSSKKLLLSDSGFYLCAWSLAGGPRDEQFFGPGTRLTVL.

The chain uses TRBV9 and TRBJ1-3; maybe TRBD1 (5 bases). The CDR3 has 14 amino acids. Between the trimmed V and J ends, which lost 0 bases and 3 bases, there was a span of 7 bases. Germline CDR1 reads SGDLS; CDR2 reads YYNGEE. The DNA for the CDR3 is TGTGCCAGCAGCGTAGTAGGGGATGGAAACACCATATATTTT. Translation gives CASSVVGDGNTIYF.

V gene TRBV25-1 combines with J gene TRBJ2-1, with TRBD2 matching 7 bases. CDR3 length equals 11 residues. Germline V CDR1 and CDR2: MGHDK, SYGVNS. Trimming took 8 bases from V and 9 from J; bases not matched to a gene: 4. The CDR3 loop is CASSWGGEQFF. The CDR3 DNA is TGTGCCAGCTCATGGGGGGGTGAGCAGTTCTTC.

The rearrangement joins TRBV13 to TRBJ2-2, with D perhaps matching TRBD2 (5 bases). Trimming removed 0 bases from V and 2 bases from J, with 10 bases in between. The germline V gene has CDR1 PRHDT and CDR2 FYEKMQ (reference sequence). CDR3 size: 16 residues. CDR3 nucleotides: TGTGCCAGCAGCTTAGGACGGGGAAAAAACACCGGGGAGCTGTTTTTT. This gives the protein CASSLGRGKNTGELFF.